By share of the sample, the clone carrying this T cell receptor (beta chain) is medium-sized. Antigen: not known. Original analysis: Across clinicopathological groups, CDR3 differences served as the basis for building a distant-metastasis classifier for papillary thyroid cancer. MiXCR was used by TCRdb to re-call the PCR reads. These V and J calls derive from TCRdb rather than the authors' analysis. The table includes 15,000 to 20,000 clones, roughly a quarter detected once. Trimming pared 0 bases from V and 10 bases from J, leaving 23 bases between. The CDR3 is 17 residues long. CDR1 is MNHNY, CDR2 SVGAGI, per germline (reference sequence). These data come from a study of metastatic and nonmetastatic thyroid tumors. Study-level information: The authors compared repertoires across blood and tumor or nodule tissue from malignant and benign thyroid patients.

Whole-study results and caveats: In blood and tumor, TCR beta diversity was reportedly significantly higher in malignant thyroid tumors than in benign nodules.

Thyroid surgery was performed in patients who had received no treatment beforehand. Material for sequencing was adjacent normal tissue. The chain employs TRBV6-6 and TRBJ2-3; D perhaps matches TRBD2 (6 bases). This receptor was identified in a female donor with papillary thyroid cancer or a benign thyroid nodule (not recorded which). Some clones in this sample may be carry-over from other donors' samples. The CDR3: CASSYSIPDQSGDPQYF. As DNA, the CDR3 is TGTGCCAGCAGTTACTCGATCCCGGACCAGTCGGGGGACCCGCAGTATTTT.